What follows are 27 T cell receptor beta chains derived from one specimen sequenced in a study of shared clonotypes between healthy human individuals. Some clones are missing from TCRdb's copy, which holds only in-frame ones; the method was immunoSEQ multiplex PCR. The data hold roughly 640,000 clones, with around 67% observed a single time. Sequences were obtained from memory CD4+ T cells sorted from blood. As to subset: CD45RA-negative fraction. The receptors were gathered from a woman aged 25 to 39 in good health.

The chain carries TRBV28 and TRBJ2-1; 9 bases fit TRBD2. From germline, CDR1 is MDHEN and CDR2 SYDVKM. This CDR3 has 17 residues. The trim removed 3 bases at V and 4 bases at J, leaving 10 bases unmatched. The CDR3 nucleotides are TGTGCCAGCAGTTTCGAGAGGGCGGGGGGGACATACAATGAGCAGTTCTTC. It is translated as CASSFERAGGTYNEQFF.

The chain joins TRBV7-9 to TRBJ1-2; a weak D match, TRBD1 (5 bases). V gave up 7 bases and J gave up 4 bases, with 10 bases separating them. The V gene's germline CDR1 is SEHNR and CDR2 FQNEAQ (reference sequence). This CDR3 is built from 12 residues. CDR3 amino acids: CASTTGTYGYTF. CDR3 coding DNA: TGTGCCAGCACCACCGGGACCTATGGCTACACCTTC.

This clone has a single count. This rearrangement joins TRBV27 to TRBJ1-2; 12 nucleotides line up with TRBD1. The trim removed 6 bases at V and 4 bases at J, leaving 9 bases unmatched. Germline V lookup: CDR1 MNHEY, CDR2 SMNVEV (reference sequence). The CDR3 contains 16 residues. CDR3 region: CASSSTGTGGFYGYTF. The CDR3 bases are TGTGCCAGCAGCAGTACCGGGACAGGGGGCTTCTATGGCTACACCTTC.

A few counts support this clone. This sample includes further DNA sequences coding for the same CDR3. The chain links TRBV19 to TRBJ1-1; TRBD1 agrees at 10 bases. This CDR3 has 14 residues. V shed 5 bases and J 5 bases; nucleotides not matched to a gene: 5. Germline loops: CDR1 LNHDA, CDR2 SQIVND (reference sequence). Here the CDR3 DNA reads TGTGCCAGTAGTTTGGACAGGGGGAGGACTGAAGCTTTCTTT. Its translation is CASSLDRGRTEAFF.

This chain joins TRBV21-1 and TRBJ2-5; TRBD2 is taken as the D call from the table, unchecked against the DNA. TRBV21-1 is assigned pseudogene status. The CDR3 spans 15 residues. DNA for the CDR3: TGTGCCAGCAGCAATCGGAGGGGAAACAAGGAGACCCAGTACTTC. This codes for CASSNRRGNKETQYF.

This chain links TRBV19 with TRBJ2-1, with TRBD1 identical over 8 bases. CDR3 length equals 15 residues. Germline V CDR1 and CDR2: LNHDA, SQIVND (reference sequence). After removal of 4 bases from V and 3 bases from J, the junction contained 5 bases not matched to a gene. This CDR3 reads CASSNGQGIYNEQFF. In DNA form, the CDR3 reads TGTGCCAGTAGTAACGGACAGGGCATCTACAATGAGCAGTTCTTC.

The V call is TRBV6-1, the J call TRBJ1-2, with TRBD1 identical over 8 bases. V lost 5 bases, J lost 7 bases, and 3 bases stayed unmatched. This CDR3 has 12 amino acids. Germline assignment: CDR1 MNHNS and CDR2 SASEGT. The CDR3 region is CASSWDRTGYTF. The CDR3 bases are TGTGCCAGCAGTTGGGACAGGACTGGCTACACCTTC.

The CDR3 is CASVGTSGVQYF. The DNA of the CDR3 is TGCGCCAGCGTCGGGACTAGCGGGGTTCAGTACTTC. The chain joins TRBV5-1 to TRBJ2-4; 13 bases fit TRBD2. Germline values: CDR1 SGHRS, CDR2 YFSETQ. V shed 7 bases and J 11 bases; nucleotides not matched to a gene: 3. CDR3 length equals 12 residues.

The gene calls are TRBV7-2 and TRBJ2-3, with 11 bases identical to TRBD2. Germline assignment: CDR1 SGHTA and CDR2 FQGNSA. The CDR3 totals 18 residues. V gave up 4 bases and J gave up 4 bases; unmatched junction bases: 13. CDR3 protein: CASSSLRLAGRGADTQYF. The CDR3 DNA reads TGTGCCAGCAGCTCCTTACGACTAGCGGGGCGGGGCGCAGATACGCAGTATTTT.

As for this clone: A read error may explain this, as a much larger clone is one base away. This sample also contains other DNA sequences that code for the same CDR3. The chain combines TRBV28 with TRBJ1-4; D is uncertain. Germline CDR1 MDHEN, CDR2 SYDVKM. The CDR3 runs 14 residues. Trimming took 3 bases from V and 0 from J, leaving 5 bases between them. CDR3 sequence: CASSFGATNEKLFF. The CDR3 DNA reads TGTGCCAGCAGTTTCGGCGCAACTAATGAAAAACTGTTTTTT.

The chain employs TRBV20-1 and TRBJ2-7; D ambiguous. V was cut by 6 bases and J by 6 bases, with 12 bases left in between. CDR3 length: 11 residues. The germline CDR1 and CDR2 sequences are DFQATT and SNEGSKA (reference sequence). The CDR3: CSAGWVAEQYF. The CDR3 DNA is TGCAGTGCCGGCTGGGTGGCCGAGCAGTACTTC.

Comments on this clone: This sample also contains other DNA sequences that code for the same CDR3. J is TRBJ1-1 and V is TRBV18, with D possibly matching TRBD1 (5 bases). Germline assignment: CDR1 KGHSH and CDR2 LQKENI. V shed 4 bases and J shed 1 base, with 10 bases lying between them. The CDR3 spans 14 residues. DNA for the CDR3: TGTGCCAGCTCACATGGGACGGAGAACACTGAAGCTTTCTTT. Amino acid sequence: CASSHGTENTEAFF.

The J gene is TRBJ1-1, the V gene TRBV6-1; 7 bases are a match to TRBD1. This CDR3 has 14 amino acids. The V segment lost 6 bases and the J segment 0 bases; nucleotides outside the gene matches: 4. The V gene's germline CDR1 is MNHNS and CDR2 SASEGT. Written as DNA, the CDR3 is TGTGCCAGCAGGTGGGGACAGATGAACACTGAAGCTTTCTTT. This translates into CASRWGQMNTEAFF.

This chain links TRBV4-1 with TRBJ1-3; D ambiguous. The CDR3 runs to 16 residues. V lost 1 base and J lost 4, with 14 bases in between. Germline lookup yields CDR1 MGHRA and CDR2 YSYEKL. This CDR3 reads CASSQGSGPRGNTIYF. The CDR3 DNA reads as TGCGCCAGCAGCCAAGGCTCTGGTCCGCGAGGAAACACCATATATTTT.

The chain employs TRBV11-1 and TRBJ1-1, with TRBD1 as a possible D gene (6 bases). Germline lookup yields CDR1 SGHAT and CDR2 FQDESV (reference sequence). Trimming took off 6 bases at V and 6 bases at J, with 14 bases between the two ends. The CDR3 sequence is 13 residues long. CDR3: CASRGQGLPEAFF. Here the CDR3 DNA reads TGTGCCAGCAGAGGGCAGGGGCTACCTGAAGCTTTCTTT.

J is TRBJ2-5 and V is TRBV7-8, with TRBD2 as a possible D gene (5 bases). Germline V gives CDR1 SGHVS, CDR2 FQNEAQ. With 5 bases removed from V and 7 bases from J, the gap between germline ends came to 17 bases. This CDR3 comprises 14 residues. The CDR3 sequence is CASSTGIASGTQYF. The CDR3 coding sequence is TGTGCCAGCAGCACGGGGATCGCGAGCGGGACCCAGTACTTC.

The genes are TRBV27 and TRBJ2-2; D is uncertain. The CDR3 consists of 12 residues. The germline V gene has CDR1 MNHEY and CDR2 SMNVEV (reference sequence). V shed 4 bases and J shed 3 bases, with 3 bases lying between them. The CDR3 reads CASSSHTGELFF. The CDR3 DNA sequence: TGTGCCAGCAGTTCTCACACCGGGGAGCTGTTTTTT.

This chain joins TRBV7-2 and TRBJ2-1, with 7 bases identical to TRBD2. CDR1 and CDR2 (germline): SGHTA, FQGNSA. The trim removed 2 bases at V and 7 bases at J, leaving 8 bases unmatched. CDR3 length: 15 residues. Written as DNA, the CDR3 is TGTGCCAGCAGCTTAAATGCGGGAGTTGGGAATGAGCAGTTCTTC. This codes for CASSLNAGVGNEQFF.

This chain links TRBV5-4 with TRBJ2-7; 7 nucleotides agree with TRBD1. The V and J ends lost 0 bases and 2 bases, in that order; junction bases with no gene match: 2. The CDR3 contains 14 residues. CDR1 SGHNT and CDR2 YYREEE come from the germline V gene (reference sequence). DNA of the CDR3: TGTGCCAGCAGCTTGGGGCAGGGGGCCTACGAGCAGTACTTC. Its protein is CASSLGQGAYEQYF.

This clone was recorded a few times. This rearrangement joins TRBV27 to TRBJ1-5, with a weak D call TRBD1 (5 bases). V dropped 3 bases and J dropped 3 bases, with 9 bases sitting between them. CDR3 size: 14 residues. Germline V gives CDR1 MNHEY, CDR2 SMNVEV (reference sequence). The CDR3 reads CASSFLGPNQPQHF. CDR3 sequence (DNA): TGTGCCAGCAGTTTTTTGGGACCCAATCAGCCCCAGCATTTT.

The chain joins TRBV28 to TRBJ2-1; the D is unclear. Trimming took off 6 bases at V and 7 bases at J, with 19 bases between the two ends. There are 15 residues in the CDR3. Looked up from germline, CDR1 is MDHEN and CDR2 is SYDVKM. The CDR3 coding sequence is TGTGCCAGCAGCCCCGTCGGTGTGGGCCGAAATGAGCAGTTCTTC. Protein: CASSPVGVGRNEQFF.

The chain is built from TRBV2 and TRBJ1-1; perhaps TRBD1 as D (6 bases). Germline CDR1 reads SNHLY; CDR2 reads FYNNEI. The CDR3 totals 17 residues. The V end lost 6 bases, the J end lost 5 bases, and 25 bases lay between the germline ends. The CDR3 sequence is CASRWSIAAGDRTEAFF. The CDR3 DNA sequence: TGTGCCAGCAGATGGAGTATAGCGGCAGGGGATCGGACTGAAGCTTTCTTT.

The rearrangement joins TRBV14 to TRBJ1-5; no reliable D call. Looked up from germline, CDR1 is SGHDN and CDR2 is FVKESK. The CDR3 is 13 residues long. Deletions cut 0 bases from V and 9 bases from J, with 9 bases between. For the CDR3, the DNA is TGTGCCAGCAGCCAAGACGGACCCCGGCCCCAGCATTTT. Translated, it gives CASSQDGPRPQHF.

Only a few counts were recorded for this clone. J is TRBJ1-5 and V is TRBV7-8; 9 bases are shared with TRBD1. Per the germline V gene, CDR1 is SGHVS and CDR2 is FQNEAQ. This CDR3 has 15 amino acids. V lost 0 bases and J lost 6; bases outside the gene matches: 3. The CDR3 DNA reads as TGTGCCAGCAGCTTAGCACAGGGGGCCGGTCAGCCCCAGCATTTT. This sequence encodes CASSLAQGAGQPQHF.

The chain uses TRBV10-2 and TRBJ2-5; D unresolved. This CDR3 spans 13 amino acids. The ends were cut back, 4 bases at V and 1 base at J, with 7 bases in the middle. The germline gives CDR1 WSHSY, CDR2 SAAADI. The CDR3 nucleotides are TGCGCCAGCAGTGTGGCAGGCCAAGAGACCCAGTACTTC. Its protein is CASSVAGQETQYF.

The gene calls are TRBV6-1 and TRBJ1-1; 7 bases align to TRBD1. The germline V gene encodes CDR1 MNHNS and CDR2 SASEGT. The junction had 5 bases not matched to a gene; V was cut back by 4 bases and J by 3 bases. The CDR3 sequence is 14 residues long. CDR3 in amino acids: CASSGRDSHTEAFF. CDR3 sequence (DNA): TGTGCCAGCAGTGGCCGGGACAGCCACACTGAAGCTTTCTTT.

Concerning this clone itself: Other DNA sequences in this specimen translate into the identical CDR3. The V and J genes are TRBV6-5 and TRBJ1-3, with D perhaps TRBD1 (6 bases). This CDR3 spans 15 amino acids. V was pared by 2 bases and J by 0 bases, with 8 bases between. Germline CDR1 and CDR2: MNHEY and SVGAGI. CDR3 region: CASSYTGSSGNTIYF. The DNA for the CDR3 is TGTGCCAGCAGTTACACAGGGTCCTCTGGAAACACCATATATTTT.